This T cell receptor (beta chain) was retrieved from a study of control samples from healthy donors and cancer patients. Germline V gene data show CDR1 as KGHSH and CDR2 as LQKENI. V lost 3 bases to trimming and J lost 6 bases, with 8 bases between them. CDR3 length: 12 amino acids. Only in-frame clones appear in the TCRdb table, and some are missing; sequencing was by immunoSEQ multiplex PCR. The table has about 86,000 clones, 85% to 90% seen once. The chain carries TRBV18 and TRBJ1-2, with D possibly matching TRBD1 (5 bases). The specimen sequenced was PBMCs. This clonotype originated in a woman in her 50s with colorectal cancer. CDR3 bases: TGTGCCAGCTCACCGGGGGATCATGGCTACACCTTC. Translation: CASSPGDHGYTF.